Listed below are T cell receptor beta chains from one sample, sequenced in a study of cytomegalovirus exposure and HLA in healthy donors. Some clones are missing from TCRdb's copy, which holds only in-frame ones; the method was immunoSEQ multiplex PCR. The table records roughly 100,000 clones, more than 60% of them present only once. Sequencing was performed on PBMCs. The receptors here all came from a man in his 60s in good health and CMV-seronegative. The CDR3 runs from the conserved cysteine through the conserved F or W. Each record gives: V gene, J gene, clone size, D gene, CDR3 protein, CDR3 DNA. D genes are given only for firm matches. Size is stated for part of the rows, as once, few or many counts, or as a class when the clone is expanded.

TRBV6-1	TRBJ1-3	few	NA	CASSFRVAGNTIYF	TGTGCCAGCAGCTTCAGGGTTGCTGGAAACACCATATATTTT
TRBV2	TRBJ1-4	NA	NA	CASKHRESTNEKLFF	TGTGCCAGCAAACACAGGGAGTCAACTAATGAAAAACTGTTTTTT
TRBV6-5	TRBJ2-1	NA	TRBD1	CASSYSTGTGGNEQFF	TGTGCCAGCAGTTATTCTACCGGGACAGGAGGGAATGAGCAGTTCTTC
TRBV7-6	TRBJ2-5	NA	NA	CASSPRGSQGQETQYF	TGTGCCAGCAGCCCCCGGGGGTCCCAGGGTCAAGAGACCCAGTACTTC
TRBV27	TRBJ1-1	NA	TRBD1	CASREWTGKANTEAFF	TGTGCCAGCAGGGAATGGACAGGGAAGGCGAACACTGAAGCTTTCTTT
TRBV18	TRBJ2-2	NA	TRBD2	CASSPTPSGGPNTGELFF	TGTGCCAGCTCACCAACCCCTAGCGGGGGGCCGAACACCGGGGAGCTGTTTTTT
TRBV10-3	TRBJ2-1	few	TRBD1	CAISRTGVGNEQFF	TGTGCCATCAGTCGGACAGGGGTGGGCAATGAGCAGTTCTTC
TRBV25-1	TRBJ1-5	NA	TRBD1	CASSEWGQGNQPQHF	TGTGCCAGCAGTGAATGGGGACAGGGCAATCAGCCCCAGCATTTT
TRBV2	TRBJ2-6	NA	NA	CASKNRRASGANVLTF	TGTGCCAGCAAAAACAGGCGAGCCTCTGGGGCCAACGTCCTGACTTTC
TRBV9	TRBJ2-2	NA	NA	CASSVGRGTGELFF	TGTGCCAGCAGCGTAGGGAGGGGAACCGGGGAGCTGTTTTTT
TRBV18	TRBJ2-7	NA	TRBD1	CASSPRGQITYEQYF	TGTGCCAGCTCACCAAGGGGACAGATTACCTACGAGCAGTACTTC
TRBV25-1	TRBJ2-5	NA	NA	CASSESGIPETQYF	TGTGCCAGCAGTGAATCAGGGATCCCAGAGACCCAGTACTTC
TRBV5-1	TRBJ1-1	few	NA	CASSLRRGNTEAFF	TGCGCCAGCAGCTTGCGCAGGGGAAACACTGAAGCTTTCTTT
TRBV4-3	TRBJ1-6	NA	NA	CASSQGVRASGDNSPLHF	TGCGCCAGCAGCCAAGGAGTAAGGGCGTCAGGGGATAATTCACCCCTCCACTTT
TRBV12-5	TRBJ1-6	NA	NA	CASGWNDRNSPLHF	TGTGCTAGTGGTTGGAATGACAGAAATTCACCCCTCCACTTT
TRBV15	TRBJ2-3	few	TRBD2	CATSRDSLAGADTQYF	TGTGCCACCAGCAGAGATTCACTAGCGGGGGCAGATACGCAGTATTTT
TRBV4-3	TRBJ1-1	NA	NA	CASSPPGGGTEAFF	TGCGCCAGCAGCCCCCCGGGGGGAGGGACTGAAGCTTTCTTT